This T cell receptor beta chain was identified during a study of CD8 T cells in ankylosing spondylitis. General study results and limits: Some of the motif variants had earlier been found in reactive arthritis patients' fluid and blood. Within ankylosing spondylitis blood, a TCR beta motif made up of eight highly homologous variants appeared to be characteristic.

As to this clonotype: Its antigen remains unidentified.

TCRdb itself ran the 5' RACE reads through MiXCR, one entry per CDR3 protein. The sample has 650,000 to 800,000 distinct CDR3 sequences, roughly 20% seen once; the top ten hold 15% to 20%. Input material: blood, either unsorted or a sorted T cell fraction (not recorded which). The receptor comes from a male donor with ankylosing spondylitis.

In DNA, the CDR3 is TGTGCCAGCTCACCCCCCACTAGCGGGGGGGCCTCTGAGACCCAGTACTTC. Protein: CASSPPTSGGASETQYF. This chain joins TRBV18 and TRBJ2-5, with 13 bases aligning to TRBD2. J was trimmed by 5 bases and V by 3 bases; bases with no gene match: 9. The CDR3 is 17 amino acids. Germline CDR1 is KGHSH and CDR2 is LQKENI.